This T cell receptor beta chain was found in a study of shared clonotypes between healthy human individuals. V lost 0 bases and J 4 bases, leaving 11 bases between the germline ends. The CDR3 sequence is 15 residues long. The germline V gene encodes CDR1 MNHNY and CDR2 SVGAGI (reference sequence). Profiled with immunoSEQ multiplex PCR; TCRdb holds only in-frame clones, not every one. The sample shows 850,000 to 1,200,000 clones, 75% of them seen only once. The sequence was obtained from a man between 18 and 29 years old in good health. The rearrangement uses TRBV6-6 and TRBJ2-3; unclear D gene. The sequencing sample was made of memory CD4+ T cells sorted from blood. As to subset: CD45RA-negative fraction. The CDR3 sequence is CASSYSLRPPDTQYF. CDR3 sequence (DNA): TGTGCCAGCAGTTACTCCCTCCGCCCTCCAGATACGCAGTATTTT.